This TCR beta chain was retrieved from a study of response to subunit inactivated influenza vaccine. This clonotype was recorded at least ten times. Looked up from germline, CDR1 is SGHRS and CDR2 is YFSETQ. The CDR3 is 16 amino acids. V shed 4 bases and J 4 bases; nucleotides not matched to a gene: 10. TCRdb reprocessed the RT-PCR reads with MiXCR, giving one entry per CDR3 protein. The sample lists 560,000 or so distinct CDR3 sequences, 7.6% occurring once. This chain uses TRBV5-1 with TRBJ2-5, with TRBD2 matching 10 bases. This clonotype originated in a man between 50 and 70 years old who received an inactivated influenza vaccine. The sequencing here drew on PBMCs from blood, taken 23 to 25 months after vaccination. DNA of the CDR3: TGCGCCAGCAGCGCCGCCCTAGCGGGAGTTGGAGAGACCCAGTACTTC. This encodes CASSAALAGVGETQYF.